The entry below describes one T cell receptor (beta chain). This specimen comes from a study of shared clonotypes between healthy human individuals. Study overall: Every donor yielded three CD4 naive, three CD4 memory, two CD8 naive and one CD8 memory plate.

CD8 cells classed as naive were CD45RO-negative and positively selected for CCR7, excluding terminally differentiated effector memory CD45RA+ cells. This CDR3 is built from 16 residues. Trimming shortened V by 0 bases and J by 5 bases, and 18 bases separated the two germline ends. Per germline, CDR1 SGHDT and CDR2 YYEEEE. Profiled with immunoSEQ multiplex PCR; TCRdb holds only in-frame clones, not every one. The repertoire has about 2 million clones, over 85% of them found once; the top ten carry 0.95% to 1.5%. The sample comprised naive CD8+ T cells sorted from blood. The chain joins TRBV5-6 to TRBJ2-7; either TRBD1 or TRBD2 may supply D (5 bases each). This sequence was found in a man in his late teens or twenties in good health. In nucleotides, the CDR3 is TGTGCCAGCAGCTTGGAATCTGGGGGTGCTAGGAACGAGCAGTACTTC. This codes for CASSLESGGARNEQYF.